The clone carrying this T cell receptor (beta chain) was seen a single time. The antigen is unknown. Amplification used 60 Vbeta primers and 13 Jbeta primers. Here immunoSEQ multiplex PCR was the method, and the copy in TCRdb shows in-frame clones only, minus some. In the table there are under 200,000 clones, roughly 77% of which are singletons. CDR3 size: 16 residues. After removal of 5 bases from V and 1 base from J, the junction contained 7 bases not matched to a gene. The V gene's germline CDR1 is SGHNT and CDR2 YYREEE (reference sequence). The sample comes from a study of cytomegalovirus exposure and HLA in healthy donors. Background on the study: Tens of millions of unique TCRs from HLA-typed donors were held in an early data release.

Study observations and caveats: A later analysis reported that several of the most significant clusters appeared to be linked to common viral pathogens, among them Epstein-Barr virus. In a later analysis, V- and J-gene trimming of beta chains associated with a DCLRE1C missense variant, replicated independently. The HLA-A and HLA-B alleles of most subjects were reportedly predicted accurately from TCR beta sequences.

This TCR was recovered from a woman in her thirties or forties in good health and CMV-seropositive. The specimen sequenced was PBMCs. The chain couples TRBV5-4 to TRBJ2-3; 10 bases are a match to TRBD2. CDR3 nucleotides: TGTGCCAGCAGGAAAACCGGGACTAGCGGCACAGATACGCAGTATTTT. Encoded protein: CASRKTGTSGTDTQYF.